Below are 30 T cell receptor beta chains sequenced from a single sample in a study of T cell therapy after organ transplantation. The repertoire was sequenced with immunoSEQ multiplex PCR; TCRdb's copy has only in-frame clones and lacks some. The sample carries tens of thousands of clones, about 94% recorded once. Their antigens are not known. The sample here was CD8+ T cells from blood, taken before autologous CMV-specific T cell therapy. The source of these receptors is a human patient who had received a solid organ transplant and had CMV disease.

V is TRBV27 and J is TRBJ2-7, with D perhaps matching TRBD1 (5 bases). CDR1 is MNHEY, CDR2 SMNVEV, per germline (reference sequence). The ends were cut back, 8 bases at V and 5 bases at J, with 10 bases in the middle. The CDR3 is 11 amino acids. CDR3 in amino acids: CASVKGDEQYF. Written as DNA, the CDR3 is TGTGCCAGCGTAAAAGGGGACGAGCAGTACTTC.

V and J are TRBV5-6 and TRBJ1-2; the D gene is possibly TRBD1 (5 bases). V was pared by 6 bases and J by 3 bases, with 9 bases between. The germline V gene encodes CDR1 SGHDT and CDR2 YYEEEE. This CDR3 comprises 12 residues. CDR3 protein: CASTEGYYGYTF. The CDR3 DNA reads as TGTGCCAGCACCGAGGGGTACTATGGCTACACCTTC.

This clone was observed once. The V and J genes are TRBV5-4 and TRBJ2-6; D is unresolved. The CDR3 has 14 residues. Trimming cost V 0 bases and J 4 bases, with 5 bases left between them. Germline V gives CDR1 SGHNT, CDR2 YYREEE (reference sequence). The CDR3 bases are TGTGCCAGCAGCTTGGGTACCGGGGCCAACGTCCTGACTTTC. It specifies CASSLGTGANVLTF.

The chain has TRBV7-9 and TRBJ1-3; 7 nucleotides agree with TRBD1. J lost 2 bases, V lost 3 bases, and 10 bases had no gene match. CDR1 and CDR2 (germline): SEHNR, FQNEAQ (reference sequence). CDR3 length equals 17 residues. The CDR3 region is CASSFPKGRGPGNTIYF. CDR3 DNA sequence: TGTGCCAGCAGCTTCCCGAAGGGGAGGGGGCCTGGAAACACCATATATTTT. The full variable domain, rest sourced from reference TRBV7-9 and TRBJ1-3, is DTGVSQNPRHKITKRGQNVTFRCDPISEHNRLYWYRQTLGQGPEFLTYFQNEAQLEKSRLLSDRFSAERPKGSFSTLEIQRTEQGDSAMYLCASSFPKGRGPGNTIYFGEGSWLTVV.

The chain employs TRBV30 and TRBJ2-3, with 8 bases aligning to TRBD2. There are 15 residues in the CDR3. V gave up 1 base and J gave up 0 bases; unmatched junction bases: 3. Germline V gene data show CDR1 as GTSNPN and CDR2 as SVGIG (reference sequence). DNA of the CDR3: TGTGCCTGGAGTGGGACTAGCCTGAGCACAGATACGCAGTATTTT. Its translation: CAWSGTSLSTDTQYF.

The CDR3 reads CASSLAGLAGPLDTGELFF. The CDR3, as DNA: TGTGCCAGCAGCCTGGCAGGACTAGCGGGGCCCTTGGACACCGGGGAGCTGTTTTTT. This sequence joins TRBV5-8 and TRBJ2-2, with 12 positions matching TRBD2. CDR1 SGHTS and CDR2 YDEGEE come from the germline V gene. CDR3 size: 19 residues. Germline trimming cut 4 bases from V and 3 bases from J; bases unmatched to any gene: 13. Supplemented by reference TRBV5-8 and TRBJ2-2, the full variable domain reads EAGVTQSPTHLIKTRGQQATLRCSPISGHTSVYWYQQALGLGLQFLLWYDEGEERNRGNFPPRFSGRQFPNYSSELNVNALELEDSALYLCASSLAGLAGPLDTGELFFGEGSRLTVL.

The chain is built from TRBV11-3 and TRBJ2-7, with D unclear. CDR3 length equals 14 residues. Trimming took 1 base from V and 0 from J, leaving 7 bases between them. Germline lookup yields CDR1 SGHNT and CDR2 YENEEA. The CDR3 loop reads CASSLGPNSYEQYF. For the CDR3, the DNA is TGTGCCAGCAGCTTAGGACCGAACTCCTACGAGCAGTACTTC.

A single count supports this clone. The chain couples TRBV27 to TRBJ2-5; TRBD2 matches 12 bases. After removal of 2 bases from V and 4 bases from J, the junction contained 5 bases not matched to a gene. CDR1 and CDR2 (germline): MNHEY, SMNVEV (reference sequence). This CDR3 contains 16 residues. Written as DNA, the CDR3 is TGTGCCAGCAGTTTACTAGCGGGAGGGCCGGGAGAGACCCAGTACTTC. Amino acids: CASSLLAGGPGETQYF.

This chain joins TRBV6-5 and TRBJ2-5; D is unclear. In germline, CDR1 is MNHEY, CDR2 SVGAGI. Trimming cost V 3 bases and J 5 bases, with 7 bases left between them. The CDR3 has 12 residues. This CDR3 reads CASSYKGETQYF. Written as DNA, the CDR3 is TGTGCCAGCAGTTATAAAGGGGAGACCCAGTACTTC.

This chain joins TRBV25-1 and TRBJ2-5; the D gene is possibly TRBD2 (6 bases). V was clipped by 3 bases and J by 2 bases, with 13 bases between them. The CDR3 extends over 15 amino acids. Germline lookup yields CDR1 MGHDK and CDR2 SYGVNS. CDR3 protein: CASSEASGRQETQYF. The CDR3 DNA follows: TGTGCCAGCAGTGAGGCATCAGGGAGGCAAGAGACCCAGTACTTC.

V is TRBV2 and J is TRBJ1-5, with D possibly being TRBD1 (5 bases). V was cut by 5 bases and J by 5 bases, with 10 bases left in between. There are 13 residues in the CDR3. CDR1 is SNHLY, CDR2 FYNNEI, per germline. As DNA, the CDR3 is TGTGCCAGCAGTATCCAGGGCTATCAGCCCCAGCATTTT. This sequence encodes CASSIQGYQPQHF.

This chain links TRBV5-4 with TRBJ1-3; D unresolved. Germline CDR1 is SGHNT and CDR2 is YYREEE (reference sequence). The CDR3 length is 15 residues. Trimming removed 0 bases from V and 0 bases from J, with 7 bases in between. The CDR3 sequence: CASSLGTASGNTIYF. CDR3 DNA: TGTGCCAGCAGCTTGGGGACGGCCTCTGGAAACACCATATATTTT.

The CDR3 DNA sequence: TGTGCCAGTAGCCAGACTAGCGGCTACAATGAGCAGTTCTTC. Translation gives CASSQTSGYNEQFF. V gene TRBV19 combines with J gene TRBJ2-1; TRBD2 agrees at 9 bases. Germline CDR1 LNHDA, CDR2 SQIVND (reference sequence). The V and J ends lost 6 bases and 3 bases, in that order; junction bases with no gene match: 3. This CDR3 is built from 14 residues.

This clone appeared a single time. This CDR3 reads CASSSTGLMNTEAFF. Written as DNA, the CDR3 is TGTGCCAGCAGCTCCACGGGTCTAATGAACACTGAAGCTTTCTTT. This chain links TRBV7-9 with TRBJ1-1; D is unresolved. V shed 4 bases and J shed 0 bases, with 12 bases lying between them. This CDR3 spans 15 amino acids. In germline, CDR1 is SEHNR, CDR2 FQNEAQ (reference sequence).

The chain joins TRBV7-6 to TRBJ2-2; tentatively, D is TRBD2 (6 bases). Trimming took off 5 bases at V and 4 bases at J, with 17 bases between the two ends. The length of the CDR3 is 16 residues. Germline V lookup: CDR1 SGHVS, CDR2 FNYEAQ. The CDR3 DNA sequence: TGTGCCAGCAGCCCGGGATCTACTAGCATCACCGGGGAGCTGTTTTTT. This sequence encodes CASSPGSTSITGELFF. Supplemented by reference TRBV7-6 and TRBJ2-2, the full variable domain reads GAGVSQSPRYKVTKRGQDVALRCDPISGHVSLYWYRQALGQGPEFLTYFNYEAQQDKSGLPNDRFSAERPEGSISTLTIQRTEQRDSAMYRCASSPGSTSITGELFFGEGSRLTVL.

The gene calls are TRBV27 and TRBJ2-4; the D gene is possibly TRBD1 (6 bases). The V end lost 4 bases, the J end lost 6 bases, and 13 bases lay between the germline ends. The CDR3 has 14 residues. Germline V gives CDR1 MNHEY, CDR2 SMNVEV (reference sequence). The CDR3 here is CASSSGDEANIQYF. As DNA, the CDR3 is TGTGCCAGCAGTTCAGGGGACGAGGCAAACATTCAGTACTTC.

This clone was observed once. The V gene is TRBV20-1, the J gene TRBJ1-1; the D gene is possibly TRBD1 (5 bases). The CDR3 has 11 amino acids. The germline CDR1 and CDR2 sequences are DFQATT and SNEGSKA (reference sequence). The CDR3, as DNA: TGCAGGCCTGACAGTAACACTGAAGCTTTCTTT. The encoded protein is CRPDSNTEAFF.

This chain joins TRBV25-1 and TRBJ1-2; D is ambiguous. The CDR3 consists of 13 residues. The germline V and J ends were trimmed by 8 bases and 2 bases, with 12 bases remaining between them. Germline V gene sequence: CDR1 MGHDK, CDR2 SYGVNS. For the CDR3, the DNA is TGTGCCAGCTCCGTGAGCAGAAACTATGGCTACACCTTC. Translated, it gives CASSVSRNYGYTF.

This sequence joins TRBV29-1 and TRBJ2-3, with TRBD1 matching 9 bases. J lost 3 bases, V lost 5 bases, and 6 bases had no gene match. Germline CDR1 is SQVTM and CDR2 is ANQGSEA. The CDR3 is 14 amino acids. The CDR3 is CSVHRDRATDTQYF. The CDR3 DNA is TGCAGCGTTCACCGGGACAGGGCGACAGATACGCAGTATTTT.

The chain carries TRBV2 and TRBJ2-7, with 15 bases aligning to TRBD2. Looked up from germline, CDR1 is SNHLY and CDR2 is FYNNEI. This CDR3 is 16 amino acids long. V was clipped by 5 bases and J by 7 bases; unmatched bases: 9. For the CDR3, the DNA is TGTGCCAGCAGTCGGACTAGCGGGGGGGTCCCTAAGGAGCAGTACTTC. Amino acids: CASSRTSGGVPKEQYF.

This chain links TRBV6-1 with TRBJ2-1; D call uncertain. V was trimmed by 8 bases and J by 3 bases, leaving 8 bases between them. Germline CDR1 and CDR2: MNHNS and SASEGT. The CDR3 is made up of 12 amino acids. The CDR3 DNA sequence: TGTGCCAGCGGACGCCTCTACAATGAGCAGTTCTTC. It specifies CASGRLYNEQFF.

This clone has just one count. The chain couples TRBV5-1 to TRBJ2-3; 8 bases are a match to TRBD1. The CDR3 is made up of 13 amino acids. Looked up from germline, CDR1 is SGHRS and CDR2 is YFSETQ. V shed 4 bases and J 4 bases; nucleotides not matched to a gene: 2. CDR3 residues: CASSRQGSDTQYF. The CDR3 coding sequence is TGCGCCAGCAGCCGACAGGGGTCAGATACGCAGTATTTT.

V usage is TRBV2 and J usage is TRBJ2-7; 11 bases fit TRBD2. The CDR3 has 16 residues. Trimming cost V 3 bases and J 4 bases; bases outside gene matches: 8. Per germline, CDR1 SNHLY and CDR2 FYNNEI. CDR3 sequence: CASSDKLAGAEYEQYF. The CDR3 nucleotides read TGTGCCAGCAGTGACAAACTAGCGGGAGCTGAGTACGAGCAGTACTTC.

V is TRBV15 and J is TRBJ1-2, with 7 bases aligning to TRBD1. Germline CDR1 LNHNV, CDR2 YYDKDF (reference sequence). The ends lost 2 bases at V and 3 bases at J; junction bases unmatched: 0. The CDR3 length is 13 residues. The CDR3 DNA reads TGTGCCACCAGCAGACAGGGGGACTATGGCTACACCTTC. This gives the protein CATSRQGDYGYTF.

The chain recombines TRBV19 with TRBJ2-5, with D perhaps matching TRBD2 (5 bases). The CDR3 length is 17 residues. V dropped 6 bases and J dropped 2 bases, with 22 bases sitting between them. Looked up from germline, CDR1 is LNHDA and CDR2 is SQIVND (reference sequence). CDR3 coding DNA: TGTGCCAGTAGCCTTGCGTTTGGTGGCGGGCTTCAAGAGACCCAGTACTTC. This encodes CASSLAFGGGLQETQYF.

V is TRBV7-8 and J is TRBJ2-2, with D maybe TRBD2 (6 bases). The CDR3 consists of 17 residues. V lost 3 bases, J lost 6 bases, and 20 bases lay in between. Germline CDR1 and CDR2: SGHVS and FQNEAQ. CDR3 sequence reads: CASSLGLGPTRAGELFF. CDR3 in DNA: TGTGCCAGCAGCTTGGGACTTGGTCCAACACGGGCCGGGGAGCTGTTTTTT.

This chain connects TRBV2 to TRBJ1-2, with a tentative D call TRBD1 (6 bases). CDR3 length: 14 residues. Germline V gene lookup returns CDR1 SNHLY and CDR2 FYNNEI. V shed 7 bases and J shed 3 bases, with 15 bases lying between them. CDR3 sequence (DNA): TGTGCCAGCATGCGCGCAGGGGATCACTATGGCTACACCTTC. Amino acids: CASMRAGDHYGYTF.

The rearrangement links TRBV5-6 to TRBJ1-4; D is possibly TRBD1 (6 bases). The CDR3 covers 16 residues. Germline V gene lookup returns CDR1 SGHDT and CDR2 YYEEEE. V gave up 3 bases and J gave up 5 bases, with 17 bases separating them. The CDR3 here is CASSWGPTGLNEKLFF. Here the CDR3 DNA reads TGTGCCAGCAGCTGGGGACCGACAGGCTTGAATGAAAAACTGTTTTTT.

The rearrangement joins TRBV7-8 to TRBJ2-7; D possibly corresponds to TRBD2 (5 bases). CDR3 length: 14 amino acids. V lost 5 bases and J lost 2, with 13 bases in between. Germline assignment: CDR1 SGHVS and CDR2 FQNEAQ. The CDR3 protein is CASSAGLTTYEQYF. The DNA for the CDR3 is TGTGCCAGCAGCGCTGGACTTACGACCTACGAGCAGTACTTC.

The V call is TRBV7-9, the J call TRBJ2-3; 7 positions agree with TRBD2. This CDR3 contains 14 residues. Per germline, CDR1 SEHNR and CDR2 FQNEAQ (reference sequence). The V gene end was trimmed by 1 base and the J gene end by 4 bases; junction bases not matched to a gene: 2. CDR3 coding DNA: TGTGCCAGCAGCTTAGGGGAGGGCGCAGATACGCAGTATTTT. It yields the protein CASSLGEGADTQYF.